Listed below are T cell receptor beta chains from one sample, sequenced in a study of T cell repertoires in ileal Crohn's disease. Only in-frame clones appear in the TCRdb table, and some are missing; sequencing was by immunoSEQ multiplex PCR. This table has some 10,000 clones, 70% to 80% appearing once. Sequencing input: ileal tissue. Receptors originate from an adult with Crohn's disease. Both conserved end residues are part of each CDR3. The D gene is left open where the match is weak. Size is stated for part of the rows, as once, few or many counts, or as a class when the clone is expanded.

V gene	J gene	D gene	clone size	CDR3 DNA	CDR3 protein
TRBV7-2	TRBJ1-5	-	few	TGTGCCAGCAGCTTAGGAGGAGGTAGCAATCAGCCCCAGCATTTT	CASSLGGGSNQPQHF
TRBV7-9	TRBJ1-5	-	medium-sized	TGTGCCAGCAGCTCCGGTGCGGCAGGGGTCGGCAATCAGCCCCAGCATTTT	CASSSGAAGVGNQPQHF
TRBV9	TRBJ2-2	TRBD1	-	TGTGCCAGCAGCGTAGAAAAGAGGACAGGCCGGGCCGGGGAGCTGTTTTTT	CASSVEKRTGRAGELFF
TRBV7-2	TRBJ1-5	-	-	TGTGCCAGCAGCTTAGCAGGATCGGGGGGCGGTCAGCCCCAGCATTTT	CASSLAGSGGGQPQHF
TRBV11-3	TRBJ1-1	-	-	TGTGCCAGCAGCTTAGGAGGGCGGACTGAAGCTTTCTTT	CASSLGGRTEAFF
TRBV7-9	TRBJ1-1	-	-	TGTGCCAGCAGCACCGGGGTTGCCACTGAAGCTTTCTTT	CASSTGVATEAFF
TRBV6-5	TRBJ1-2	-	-	TGTGCCAGCAGTACTCAGGGCTATGGCTACACCTTC	CASSTQGYGYTF
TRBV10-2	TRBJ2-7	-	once	TGCGCCAGCAGTGCAGGTTCAGGGTACGAGCAGTACTTC	CASSAGSGYEQYF
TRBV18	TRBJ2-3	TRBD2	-	TGTGCCAGCTCAACCGGACTAGCGGGAGGGGATACGCAGTATTTT	CASSTGLAGGDTQYF
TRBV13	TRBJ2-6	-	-	TGTGCCAGCAGCTTAATTAGATCTGGGGCCAACGTCCTGACTTTC	CASSLIRSGANVLTF
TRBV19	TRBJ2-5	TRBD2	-	TGTGCCAGTAGTATTTTAGCGGGGGCAGAGACCCAGTACTTC	CASSILAGAETQYF
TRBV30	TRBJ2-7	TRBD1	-	TGTGCCTGGAGTGCGGACAGGGGGGAGCAGTACTTC	CAWSADRGEQYF
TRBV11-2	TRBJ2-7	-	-	TGTGCCAGCAGCCCCCGTGGGGGGAGCTACGAGCAGTACTTC	CASSPRGGSYEQYF
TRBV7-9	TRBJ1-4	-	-	TGTGCCAGCAGCTCCCTAGAAGGAAAACTGTTTTTT	CASSSLEGKLFF
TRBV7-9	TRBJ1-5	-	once	TGTGCCAGCAGCTTTATCGATCAGCCCCAGCATTTT	CASSFIDQPQHF
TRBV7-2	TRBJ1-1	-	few	TGTGCCAGCAGCCCGCCCCCGGGCACTGAAGCTTTCTTT	CASSPPPGTEAFF
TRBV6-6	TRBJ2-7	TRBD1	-	TGTGCCAGCAGTGAGACAGGGCCCTACTACGAGCAGTACTTC	CASSETGPYYEQYF
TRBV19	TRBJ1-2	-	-	TGTGCCAGTAGGTCCGGGAGCGACTATGGCTACACCTTC	CASRSGSDYGYTF
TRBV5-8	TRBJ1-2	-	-	TGTGCCAGCACCCCCCACGGGGGGGGCGACTATGGCTACACCTTC	CASTPHGGGDYGYTF
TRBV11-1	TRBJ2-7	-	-	TGTGCCAGCAGCGCCAATCTCGGTACCTACGAGCAGTACTTC	CASSANLGTYEQYF
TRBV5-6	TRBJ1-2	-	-	TGTGCCAGCAGCTTGCAGAACTATGGCTACACCTTC	CASSLQNYGYTF
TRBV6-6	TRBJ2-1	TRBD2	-	TGTGCCAGCAGTTACGGGGGGGTTTACAATGAGCAGTTCTTC	CASSYGGVYNEQFF
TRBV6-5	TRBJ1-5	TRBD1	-	TGTGCCAGCAGTTCCGCCGGGACAGCTAATCAGCCCCAGCATTTT	CASSSAGTANQPQHF
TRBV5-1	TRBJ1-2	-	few	TGCGCCAGCAGCTTGGGGACAGCCCATGGCTACACCTTC	CASSLGTAHGYTF
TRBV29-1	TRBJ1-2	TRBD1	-	TGCAGCGTTGCCCAGGGGGCGGACTACACCTTC	CSVAQGADYTF
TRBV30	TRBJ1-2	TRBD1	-	TGTGCCTGGAGTCAGAGGACAGGCTATGGCTACACCTTC	CAWSQRTGYGYTF
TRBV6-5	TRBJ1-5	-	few	TGTGCCAGCAGCCCTAAGGTCCAGGCCCTTCCACTCCAGCATTTT	CASSPKVQALPLQHF
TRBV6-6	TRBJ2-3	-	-	TGTGCCAGCACCCCACTAGGCACAGATACGCAGTATTTT	CASTPLGTDTQYF
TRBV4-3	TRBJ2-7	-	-	TGCGCCAGCAGCCAGTCGAACATCGGGGACACCTACGAGCAGTACTTC	CASSQSNIGDTYEQYF
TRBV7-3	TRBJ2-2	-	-	TGTGCCAGCAGCTTAAAGGGAGTCCCCGGGGAGCTGTTTTTT	CASSLKGVPGELFF
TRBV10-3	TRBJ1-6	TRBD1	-	TGTGCCATCAGGGGACAGGGTGATTCACCCCTCCACTTT	CAIRGQGDSPLHF
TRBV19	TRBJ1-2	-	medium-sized	TGTGCCAGTAGTATGGTCGAGGAAGGAGGCTACACCTTC	CASSMVEEGGYTF
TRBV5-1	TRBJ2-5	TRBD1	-	TGCGCCAGCGGGGACCCCGGGACAGGGGAGACCCAGTACTTC	CASGDPGTGETQYF
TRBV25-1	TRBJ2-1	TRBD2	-	TGTGCCAGCAGTGCGCTAGCGGGGGGCAATGAGCAGTTCTTC	CASSALAGGNEQFF
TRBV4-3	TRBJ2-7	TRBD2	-	TGCGCCAGCAGCGCAGGAAGCGGGGGGCTTTCCTACGAGCAGTACTTC	CASSAGSGGLSYEQYF
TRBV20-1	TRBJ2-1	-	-	TGCAGTGCCCGCCGATCGGGAGAGCAGTTCTTC	CSARRSGEQFF
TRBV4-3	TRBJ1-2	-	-	TGCGCCAGCAGCCAAGGGCCCCAGCGTGGCTACACCTTC	CASSQGPQRGYTF
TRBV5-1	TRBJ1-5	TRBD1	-	TGCGCCAGCAGCTTGGATGGACAGGGCAATCAGCCCCAGCATTTT	CASSLDGQGNQPQHF
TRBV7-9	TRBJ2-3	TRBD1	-	TGTGCCAGCAGCTCCCCGTACGGGACAGGGTGGGACAGCACAGATACGCAGTATTTT	CASSSPYGTGWDSTDTQYF
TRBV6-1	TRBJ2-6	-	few	TGTGCCAGCAGTGAACTTTACAGCTCTGGGGCCAACGTCCTGACTTTC	CASSELYSSGANVLTF
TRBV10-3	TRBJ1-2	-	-	TGTGCCATCAAGAGGAATCTCGACTATGGCTACACCTTC	CAIKRNLDYGYTF
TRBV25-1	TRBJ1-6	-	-	TGTGCCAGTAGGAGCTCCTATAATTCACCCCTCCACTTT	CASRSSYNSPLHF
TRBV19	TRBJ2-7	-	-	TGTGCCAGTAGTACAGGTTCCTACGAGCAGTACTTC	CASSTGSYEQYF
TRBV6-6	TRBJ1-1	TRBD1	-	TGTGCCAGCAGTTACACGGGACAGCCGAACACTGAAGCTTTCTTT	CASSYTGQPNTEAFF
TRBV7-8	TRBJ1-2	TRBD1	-	TGTGCCAGCAGCCAGCAGGGCAGGGGGCGCAAAAACTATGGCTACACCTTC	CASSQQGRGRKNYGYTF
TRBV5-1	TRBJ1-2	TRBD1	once	TGCGCCAGCAGCCTAACAGGGGGCGTAGGAGGCTACACCTTC	CASSLTGGVGGYTF
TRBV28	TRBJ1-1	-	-	TGTGCCAGCAGTTTAGGTTTGTCTGAGGCTTTCTTT	CASSLGLSEAFF
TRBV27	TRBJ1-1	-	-	TGTGCCAGCAGTTGGACAGAGAACACTGAAGCTTTCTTT	CASSWTENTEAFF
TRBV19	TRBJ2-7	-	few	TGTGCCAGTAGTACCCGGGACAACTACGAGCAGTACTTC	CASSTRDNYEQYF
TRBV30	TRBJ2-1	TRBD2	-	TGTGCCTGGAGGGGCGGGGGGCCCGGGAATGAGCAGTTCTTC	CAWRGGGPGNEQFF
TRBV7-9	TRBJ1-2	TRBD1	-	TGTGCCAGCAGCTTAAAAGCCGGGACAGGGGCTTTTTTTGGCTACACCTTC	CASSLKAGTGAFFGYTF
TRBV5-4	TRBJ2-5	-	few	TGTGCCAGCAGCTTGGTAGGCGGGGGCGAGCGTGGAACCCAGTACTTC	CASSLVGGGERGTQYF
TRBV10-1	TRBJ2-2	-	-	TGCGCCAGCTCCGGGACGCGGGGCACCGGGGAGCTGTTTTTT	CASSGTRGTGELFF
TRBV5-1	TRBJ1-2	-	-	TGCGCCAGCAGCGGTGGACAGAATCCTAACTATGGCTACACCTTC	CASSGGQNPNYGYTF
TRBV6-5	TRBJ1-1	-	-	TGTGCCAGCAGCCAAGGACAGTGGACCACTGAAGCTTTCTTT	CASSQGQWTTEAFF
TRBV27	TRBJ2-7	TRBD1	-	TGTGCCAGCAGAAGGACAGGGCAGGACTACGAGCAGTACTTC	CASRRTGQDYEQYF
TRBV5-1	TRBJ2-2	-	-	TGCGCCAGCAGCTGGGGACACAACACCGGGGAGCTGTTTTTT	CASSWGHNTGELFF